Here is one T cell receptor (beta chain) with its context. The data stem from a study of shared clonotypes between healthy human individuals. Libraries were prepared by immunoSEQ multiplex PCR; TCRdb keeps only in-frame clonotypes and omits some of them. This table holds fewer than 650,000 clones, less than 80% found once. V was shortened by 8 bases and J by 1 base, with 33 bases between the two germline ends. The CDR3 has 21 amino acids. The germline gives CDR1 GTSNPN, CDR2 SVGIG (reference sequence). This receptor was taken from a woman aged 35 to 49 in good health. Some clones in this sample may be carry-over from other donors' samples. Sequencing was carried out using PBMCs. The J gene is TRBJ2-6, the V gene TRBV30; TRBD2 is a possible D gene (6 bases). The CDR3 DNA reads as TGTGCCAGTCCCCGGAGGGGCGGGTCAGCCTCCGAGTTGTCTGGGGCCAACGTCCTGACTTTC. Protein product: CASPRRGGSASELSGANVLTF. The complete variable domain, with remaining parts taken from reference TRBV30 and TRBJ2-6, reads SQTIHQWPATLVQPVGSPLSLECTVEGTSNPNLYWYRQAAGRGLQLLFYSVGIGQISSEVPQNLSASRPQDRQFILSSKKLLLSDSGFYLCASPRRGGSASELSGANVLTFGAGSRLTVL.